What follows is one T cell receptor beta chain and its context. This CDR3 spans 16 amino acids. V shed 0 bases, J shed 8 bases, and the junction held 7 bases outside the gene matches. Per the germline V gene, CDR1 is LGHDT and CDR2 is YNNKEL (reference sequence). Methods used by the authors: Estimation of nucleated cell counts was performed using reference gene primer amplification. Some clones are missing from TCRdb's copy, which holds only in-frame ones; the method was immunoSEQ multiplex PCR. That table gives V, J and clone size, and the DNA gave D and trimming. The table shows under 200,000 clones, with 70% to 90% occurring only once. The sample comes from a study of blood T cell repertoires in COVID-19. About the research overall: Italy, Spain and the United States were the sources of the convalescent and acute COVID-19 samples.

The receptor comes from a man aged 55-75 years with active or convalescent COVID-19. Input material: peripheral blood. The gene calls are TRBV3-1 (or the pseudogene TRBV3-2) and TRBJ2-1; 10 nucleotides line up with TRBD2. CDR3 nucleotide sequence: TGTGCCAGCAGCCAAGATATAGCGGGGGGTAGGGATGAGCAGTTCTTC. Translated, it gives CASSQDIAGGRDEQFF.